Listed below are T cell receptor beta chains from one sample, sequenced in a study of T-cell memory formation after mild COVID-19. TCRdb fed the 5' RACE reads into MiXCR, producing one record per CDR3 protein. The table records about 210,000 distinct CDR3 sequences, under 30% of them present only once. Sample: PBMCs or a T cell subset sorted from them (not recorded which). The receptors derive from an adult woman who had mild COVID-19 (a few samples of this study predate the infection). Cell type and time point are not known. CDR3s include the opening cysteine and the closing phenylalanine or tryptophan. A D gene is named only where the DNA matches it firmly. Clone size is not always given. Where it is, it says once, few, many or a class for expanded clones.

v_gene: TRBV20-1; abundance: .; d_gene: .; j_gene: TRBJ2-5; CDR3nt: TGCAGTGCTAGGGACGACGCGGAGACCCAGTACTTC; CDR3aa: CSARDDAETQYF
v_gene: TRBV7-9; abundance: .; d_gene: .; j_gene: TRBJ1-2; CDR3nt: TGTGCCAGCAGCCGCGGGCCTAACTATGGCTACACCTTC; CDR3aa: CASSRGPNYGYTF
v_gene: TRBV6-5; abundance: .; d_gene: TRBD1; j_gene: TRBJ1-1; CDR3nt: TGTGCCAGCAGTTTTAGCCGGGACAGGGGCCGTCGGGCTGAAGCTTTCTTT; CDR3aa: CASSFSRDRGRRAEAFF
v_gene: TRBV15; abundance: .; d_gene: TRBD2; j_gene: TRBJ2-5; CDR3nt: TGTGCCACCAGCAGGGGGGGACTAGCGGGAGTGGAGACCCAGTACTTC; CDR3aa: CATSRGGLAGVETQYF
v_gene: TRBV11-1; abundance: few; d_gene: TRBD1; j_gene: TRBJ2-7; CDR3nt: TGTGCCAGCAGCGACACCGGGACAGGGAACTACGAGCAGTACTTC; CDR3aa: CASSDTGTGNYEQYF
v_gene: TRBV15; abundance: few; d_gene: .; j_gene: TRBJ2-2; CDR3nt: TGTGCCACCAGCAGAGCGAGAGAAGGGGCCGGGGAGCTGTTTTTT; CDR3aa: CATSRAREGAGELFF
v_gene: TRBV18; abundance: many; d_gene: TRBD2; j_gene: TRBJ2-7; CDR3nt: TGTGCCAGCTCGCAAAGCGGGAGTCATCGCGGCGAGCAGTACTTC; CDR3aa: CASSQSGSHRGEQYF
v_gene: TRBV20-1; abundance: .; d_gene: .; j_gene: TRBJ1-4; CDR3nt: TGCAGTGCTCGAGGGGAAAAACTGTTTTTT; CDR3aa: CSARGEKLFF
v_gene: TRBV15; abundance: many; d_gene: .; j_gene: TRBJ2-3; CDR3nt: TGTGCCACCAGCAGAGACGGGGACCGCACAGATACGCAGTATTTT; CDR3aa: CATSRDGDRTDTQYF
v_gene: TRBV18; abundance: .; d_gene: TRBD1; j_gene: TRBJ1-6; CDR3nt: TGTGCCAGCTCACCCGCACGGACAGGGGCACCCTATTCACCCCTCCACTTT; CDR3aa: CASSPARTGAPYSPLHF
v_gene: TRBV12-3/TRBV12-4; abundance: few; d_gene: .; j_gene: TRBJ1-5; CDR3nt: TGTGCCAGCAGTTTTTCCGTTTCCTATAGCAATCAGCCCCAGCATTTT; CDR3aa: CASSFSVSYSNQPQHF
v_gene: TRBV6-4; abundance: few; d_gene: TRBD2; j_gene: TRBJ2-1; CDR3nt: TGTGCCAGCAGTGTATCGGGGGGGTACAATGAGCAGTTCTTC; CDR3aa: CASSVSGGYNEQFF
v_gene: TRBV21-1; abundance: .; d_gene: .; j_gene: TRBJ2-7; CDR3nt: TGTGCCAGCAGCAAAGTTATGGGCTCCTACGAGCAGTACTTC; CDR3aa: CASSKVMGSYEQYF
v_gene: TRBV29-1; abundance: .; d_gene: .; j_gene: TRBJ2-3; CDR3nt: TGCACCATACTATCGGGATCCACAGATACGCAGTATTTT; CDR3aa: CTILSGSTDTQYF
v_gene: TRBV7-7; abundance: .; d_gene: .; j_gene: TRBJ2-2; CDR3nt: TGTGCTAGCAGCTTAGCAGCGGCGTCAGGCGGGGAGCTGTTTTTT; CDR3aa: CASSLAAASGGELFF
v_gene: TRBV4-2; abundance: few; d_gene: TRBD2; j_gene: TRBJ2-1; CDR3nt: TGTGCCAGCAGCCAAGGGAATAGCGGGGGGTGGAATGAGCAGTTCTTC; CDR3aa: CASSQGNSGGWNEQFF
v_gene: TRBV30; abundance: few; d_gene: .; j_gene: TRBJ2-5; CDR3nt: TGTGCCTGGAGTAAGGACAGGTTGAGCGGCCTAGCGGAGACCCAGTACTTC; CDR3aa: CAWSKDRLSGLAETQYF
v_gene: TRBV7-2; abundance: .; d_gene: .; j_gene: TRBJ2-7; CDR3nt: TGTGCCAGCAGCTCCTATCGTAACGAGCAGTACTTC; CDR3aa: CASSSYRNEQYF
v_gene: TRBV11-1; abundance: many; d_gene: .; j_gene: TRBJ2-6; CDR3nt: TGTGCCAGCAGCTTAGGACTCTCTGGGGCCAACGTCCTGACTTTC; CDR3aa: CASSLGLSGANVLTF
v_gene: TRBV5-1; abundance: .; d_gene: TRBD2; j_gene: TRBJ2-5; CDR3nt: TGCGCCAGCAGTCTGGGACTAGATCAAGAGACCCAGTACTTC; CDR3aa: CASSLGLDQETQYF
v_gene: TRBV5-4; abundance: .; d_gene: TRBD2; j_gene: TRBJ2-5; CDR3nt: TGTGCCAGCAGCTTGGGTGGAGCGGGAGGCCAAGAGACCCAGTACTTC; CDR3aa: CASSLGGAGGQETQYF
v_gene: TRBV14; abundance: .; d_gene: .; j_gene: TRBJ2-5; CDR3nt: TGTGCCAGCAGCCCAGGGCCCCCCCGTGGGACCCAGTACTTC; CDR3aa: CASSPGPPRGTQYF
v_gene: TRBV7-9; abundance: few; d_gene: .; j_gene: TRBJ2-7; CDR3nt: TGTGCCAGCAGCTTAAGTTCCAACGACTACGAGCAGTACTTC; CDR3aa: CASSLSSNDYEQYF
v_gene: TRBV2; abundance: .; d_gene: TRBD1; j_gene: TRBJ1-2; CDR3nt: TGTGCCAGCAGTGAAAGGGGCGGACAGGTTAACTATGGCTACACCTTC; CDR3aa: CASSERGGQVNYGYTF
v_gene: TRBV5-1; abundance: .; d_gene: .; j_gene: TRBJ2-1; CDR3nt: TGCGCCAGCAGATTGAGCGGCTACAATGAGCAGTTCTTC; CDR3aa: CASRLSGYNEQFF
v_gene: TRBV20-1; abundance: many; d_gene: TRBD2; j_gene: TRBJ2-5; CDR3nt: TGCAGTGCTAGAGAGGGGACTAGCGGCCTCGGGACCCAGTACTTC; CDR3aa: CSAREGTSGLGTQYF
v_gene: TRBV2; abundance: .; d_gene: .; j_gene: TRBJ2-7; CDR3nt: TGTGCCAGCAACCGGGACATAACCTACGAGCAGTACTTC; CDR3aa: CASNRDITYEQYF
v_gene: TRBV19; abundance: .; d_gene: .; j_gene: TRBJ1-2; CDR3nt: TGTGCCAGTACCGTAACAGGGTTCAGTGGCTACACCTTC; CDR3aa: CASTVTGFSGYTF
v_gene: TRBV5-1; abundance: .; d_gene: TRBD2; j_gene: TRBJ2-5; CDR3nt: TGCGCCAGCAGCTCCCTAGCGGGGGGCCGGGGAGAGACCCAGTACTTC; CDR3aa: CASSSLAGGRGETQYF
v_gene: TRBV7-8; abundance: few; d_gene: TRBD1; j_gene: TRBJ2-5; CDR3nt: TGTGCCAGCAGCTTACCCTCGACAGGGGGCAGGGAGACCCAGTACTTC; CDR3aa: CASSLPSTGGRETQYF
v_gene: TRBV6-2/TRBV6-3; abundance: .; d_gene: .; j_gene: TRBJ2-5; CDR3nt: TGTGCCAGCAGTTACGGGGTTGGGGAGACCCAGTACTTC; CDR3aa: CASSYGVGETQYF
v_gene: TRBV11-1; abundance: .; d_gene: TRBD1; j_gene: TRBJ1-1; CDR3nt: TGTGCCAGCAGCCCATTAGGACAGGAGGTTGAAGCTTTCTTT; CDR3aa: CASSPLGQEVEAFF
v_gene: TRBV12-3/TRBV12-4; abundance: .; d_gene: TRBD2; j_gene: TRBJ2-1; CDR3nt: TGTGCCAGCAGCTCCGACACTAGCGGGGCTTACAATGAGCAGTTCTTC; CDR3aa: CASSSDTSGAYNEQFF
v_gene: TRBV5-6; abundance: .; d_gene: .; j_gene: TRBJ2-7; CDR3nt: TGTGCCAGCAGCTTGGCCGGGGGGCGTTTCTCCTACGAGCAGTACTTC; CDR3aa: CASSLAGGRFSYEQYF
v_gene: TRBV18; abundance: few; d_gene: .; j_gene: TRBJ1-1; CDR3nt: TGTGCCAGCTCACTGACGGATATGAACACTGAAGCTTTCTTT; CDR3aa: CASSLTDMNTEAFF
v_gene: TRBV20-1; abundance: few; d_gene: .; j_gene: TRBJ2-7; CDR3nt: TGCAGTGCTAGAGATGGATCGAGTTACGAGCAGTACTTC; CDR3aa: CSARDGSSYEQYF
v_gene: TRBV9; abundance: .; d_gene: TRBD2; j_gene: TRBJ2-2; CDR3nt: TGTGCCAGCAGCCCCGGTGCTAGCGGGATTACCGGGGAGCTGTTTTTT; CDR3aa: CASSPGASGITGELFF
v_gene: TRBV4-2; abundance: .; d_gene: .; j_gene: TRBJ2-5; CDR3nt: TGTGCCAGCAGCCAAGATAACTCCGGGACCCAGTACTTC; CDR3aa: CASSQDNSGTQYF
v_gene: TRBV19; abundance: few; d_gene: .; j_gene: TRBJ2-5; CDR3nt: TGTGCCAGTAGTATCCCCGACCACCTGGAAGAGACCCAGTACTTC; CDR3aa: CASSIPDHLEETQYF
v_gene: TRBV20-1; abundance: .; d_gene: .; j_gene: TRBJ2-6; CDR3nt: TGCAGTGCTCGGATCTTCTCTGGGGCCAACGTCCTGACTTTC; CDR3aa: CSARIFSGANVLTF
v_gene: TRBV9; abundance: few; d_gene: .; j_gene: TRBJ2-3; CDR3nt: TGTGCCAGCAGCGCGTCGGCGGGCACAGATACGCAGTATTTT; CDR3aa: CASSASAGTDTQYF
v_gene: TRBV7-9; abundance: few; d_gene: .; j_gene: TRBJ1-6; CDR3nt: TGTGCCAGCAGCTTCAGTCCGGGGGGCTCACCCCTCCACTTT; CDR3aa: CASSFSPGGSPLHF
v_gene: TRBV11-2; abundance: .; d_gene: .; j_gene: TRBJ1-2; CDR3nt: TGTGCCAGCAGCTTAGGGGGGCGCGTGCGGATGTCAAACTATGGCTACACCTTC; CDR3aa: CASSLGGRVRMSNYGYTF
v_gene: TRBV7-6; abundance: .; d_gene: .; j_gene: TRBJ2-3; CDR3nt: TGTGCCAGCAGCTTAGCACAGGGTGGTAATACGCAGTATTTT; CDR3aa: CASSLAQGGNTQYF
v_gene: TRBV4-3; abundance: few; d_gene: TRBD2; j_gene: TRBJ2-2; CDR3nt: TGCGCCAGCAGCCAATACCCTCCGGGACTAGCGGGGACAAACACCGGGGAGCTGTTTTTT; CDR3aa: CASSQYPPGLAGTNTGELFF
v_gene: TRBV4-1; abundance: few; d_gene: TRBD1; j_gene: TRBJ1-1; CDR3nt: TGCGCCAGCAGCCAAGCCCGTCCCGGGACAGGGAGAGCTTTCTTT; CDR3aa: CASSQARPGTGRAFF
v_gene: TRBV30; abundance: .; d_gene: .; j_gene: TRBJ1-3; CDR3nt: TGTGCCTGGAGGGGGGCCTATTCTGGAAACACCATATATTTT; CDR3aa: CAWRGAYSGNTIYF
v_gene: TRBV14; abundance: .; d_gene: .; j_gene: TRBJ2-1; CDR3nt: TGTGCCAGCAGCCCAAGGGTAAGGTCTAGCGCGGAACGGTTCTTC; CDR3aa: CASSPRVRSSAERFF
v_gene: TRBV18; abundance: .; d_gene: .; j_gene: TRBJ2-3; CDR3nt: TGTGCCAGCTCACCACCCGGGGTTAGCACAGATACGCAGTATTTT; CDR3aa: CASSPPGVSTDTQYF
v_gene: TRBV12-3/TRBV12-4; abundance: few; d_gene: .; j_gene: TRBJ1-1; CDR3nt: TGTGCCAGCAGTCCCGGGCGAGGTACTGAAGCTTTCTTT; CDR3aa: CASSPGRGTEAFF
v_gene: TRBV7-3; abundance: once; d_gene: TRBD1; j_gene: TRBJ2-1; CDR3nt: TGTGCCAGCAGCTTAGAGGGGGACAGCTCCTACAATGAGCAGTTCTTC; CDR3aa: CASSLEGDSSYNEQFF
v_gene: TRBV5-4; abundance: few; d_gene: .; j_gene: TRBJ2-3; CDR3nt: TGTGCCAGCAGCTCCCGTTTGGGACTGCTCACAGATACGCAGTATTTT; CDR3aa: CASSSRLGLLTDTQYF
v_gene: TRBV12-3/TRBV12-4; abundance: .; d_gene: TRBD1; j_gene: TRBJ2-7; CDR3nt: TGTGCCAGCAGTTTACAGGGGGTGGTCTCCGAGCAGTACTTC; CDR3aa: CASSLQGVVSEQYF
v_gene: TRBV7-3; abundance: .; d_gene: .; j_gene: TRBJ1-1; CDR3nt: TGTGCCAGCAGCTTAAATCCGGGGCTTCGGACTGAAGCTTTCTTT; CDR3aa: CASSLNPGLRTEAFF
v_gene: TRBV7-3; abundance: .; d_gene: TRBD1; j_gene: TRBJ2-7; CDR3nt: TGTGCCAGCAGTCCGGGACAGGGGGCCGTCGAGCAGTACTTC; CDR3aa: CASSPGQGAVEQYF
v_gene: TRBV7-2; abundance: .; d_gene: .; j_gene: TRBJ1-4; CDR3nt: TGTGCCAGCAGCTTAATAGCAACTAATGAAAAACTGTTTTTT; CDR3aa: CASSLIATNEKLFF
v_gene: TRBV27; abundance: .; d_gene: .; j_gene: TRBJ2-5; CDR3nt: TGTGCCAGCAGTTTATTTTTGGGAGTGCTTGAGACCCAGTACTTC; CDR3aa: CASSLFLGVLETQYF
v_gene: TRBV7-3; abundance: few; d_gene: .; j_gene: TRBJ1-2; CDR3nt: TGTGCCAGCAGCGACCCCGGGGGTAGTGGCTACACCTTC; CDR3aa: CASSDPGGSGYTF
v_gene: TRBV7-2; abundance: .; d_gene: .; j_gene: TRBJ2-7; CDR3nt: TGTGCCAGCAGCTTAGGGTGGGGGAACTACGAGCAGTACTTC; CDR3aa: CASSLGWGNYEQYF
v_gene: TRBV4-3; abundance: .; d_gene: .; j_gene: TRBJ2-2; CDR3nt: TGCGCCAGCAGCCAAGAATGGTCGGGGGAAGGGCTGTTTTTT; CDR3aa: CASSQEWSGEGLFF